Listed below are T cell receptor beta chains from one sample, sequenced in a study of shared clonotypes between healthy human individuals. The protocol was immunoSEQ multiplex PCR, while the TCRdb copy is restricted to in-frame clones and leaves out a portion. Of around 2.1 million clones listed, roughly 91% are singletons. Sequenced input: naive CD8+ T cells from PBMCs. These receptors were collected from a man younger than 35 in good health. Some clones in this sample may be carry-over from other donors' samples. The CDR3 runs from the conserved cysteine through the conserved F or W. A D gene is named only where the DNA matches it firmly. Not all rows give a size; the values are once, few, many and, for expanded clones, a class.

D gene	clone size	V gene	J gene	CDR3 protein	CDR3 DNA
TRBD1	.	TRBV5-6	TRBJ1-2	CASSDVVRGQGYTF	TGTGCCAGCAGCGATGTGGTCAGGGGGCAAGGCTACACCTTC
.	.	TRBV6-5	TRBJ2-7	CASSYGYSYEQYF	TGTGCCAGCAGTTACGGCTACTCCTACGAGCAGTACTTC
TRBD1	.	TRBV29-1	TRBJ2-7	CSAWDSPEQYF	TGCAGCGCCTGGGACAGCCCCGAGCAGTACTTC
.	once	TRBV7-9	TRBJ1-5	CASSHGLGPQHF	TGTGCCAGCAGCCACGGCCTGGGGCCCCAGCATTTT
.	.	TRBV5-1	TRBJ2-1	CASRQGNEQFF	TGCGCCAGCAGACAGGGAAATGAGCAGTTCTTC
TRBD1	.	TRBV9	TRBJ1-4	CASSPDRAHNEKLFF	TGTGCCAGCAGCCCAGACAGGGCTCATAATGAAAAACTGTTTTTT
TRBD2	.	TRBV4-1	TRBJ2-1	CASRTTSGGDNEQFF	TGCGCCAGCAGGACTACTAGCGGGGGTGACAATGAGCAGTTCTTC
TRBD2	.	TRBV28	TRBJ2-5	CASSSGLVRETQYF	TGTGCCAGCAGTTCGGGACTAGTAAGGGAGACCCAGTACTTC
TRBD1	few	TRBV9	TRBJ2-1	CASSAGDSYNEQFF	TGTGCCAGCAGCGCCGGGGACAGCTACAATGAGCAGTTCTTC
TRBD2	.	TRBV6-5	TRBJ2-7	CASSYSIGTKTYEQYF	TGTGCCAGCAGTTACTCGATCGGGACTAAAACCTACGAGCAGTACTTC
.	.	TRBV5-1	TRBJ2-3	CASSLGRLSADTQYF	TGCGCCAGCAGCTTGGGTCGGCTAAGCGCAGATACGCAGTATTTT
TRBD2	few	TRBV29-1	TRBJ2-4	CSVEYLAGQNIQYF	TGCAGCGTTGAATATCTAGCGGGACAAAACATTCAGTACTTC
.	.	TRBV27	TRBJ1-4	CASSFTGPQVEKLFF	TGTGCCAGCAGTTTTACCGGGCCCCAGGTTGAAAAACTGTTTTTT
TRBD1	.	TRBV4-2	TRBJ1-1	CASSQGQGAVNTEAFF	TGTGCCAGCAGCCAAGGGCAGGGGGCGGTGAACACTGAAGCTTTCTTT
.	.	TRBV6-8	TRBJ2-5	CASSARDLWERHQETQYF	TGTGCCAGCAGTGCTCGGGACCTCTGGGAAAGGCACCAAGAGACCCAGTACTTC